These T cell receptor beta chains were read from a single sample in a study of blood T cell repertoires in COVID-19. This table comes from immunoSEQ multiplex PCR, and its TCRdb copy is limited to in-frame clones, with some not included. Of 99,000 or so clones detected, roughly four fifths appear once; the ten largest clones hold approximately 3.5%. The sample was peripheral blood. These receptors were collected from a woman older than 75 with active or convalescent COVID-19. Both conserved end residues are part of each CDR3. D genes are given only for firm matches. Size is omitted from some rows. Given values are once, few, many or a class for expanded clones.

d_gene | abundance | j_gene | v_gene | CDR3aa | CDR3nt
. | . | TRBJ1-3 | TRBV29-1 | CSVEDRRFSGNTIYF | TGCAGCGTTGAAGATCGGAGGTTCTCTGGAAACACCATATATTTT
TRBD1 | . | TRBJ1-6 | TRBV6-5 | CASRQQGPSNSPLHF | TGTGCCAGCAGACAACAGGGGCCTTCAAATTCACCCCTCCACTTT
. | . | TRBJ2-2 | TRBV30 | CAWAPTDNTGELFF | TGTGCCTGGGCTCCGACAGATAACACCGGGGAGCTGTTTTTT
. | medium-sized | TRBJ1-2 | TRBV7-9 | CASGLRIGRVSIGYTF | TGTGCCAGCGGCCTCCGCATAGGCAGGGTCTCGATCGGCTACACCTTC
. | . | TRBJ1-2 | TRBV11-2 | CASSLEPGRGGYYGYTF | TGTGCCAGCAGCTTAGAACCGGGGCGAGGGGGTTACTATGGCTACACCTTC
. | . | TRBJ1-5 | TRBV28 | CASSPPSSNQPQHF | TGTGCCAGCAGTCCCCCTAGTAGCAATCAGCCCCAGCATTTT
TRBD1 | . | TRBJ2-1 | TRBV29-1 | CSVEDRGTGNSYNEQFF | TGCAGCGTTGAAGATCGGGGGACAGGGAACTCATACAATGAGCAGTTCTTC
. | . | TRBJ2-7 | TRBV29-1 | CSVGRNSYEQYF | TGCAGCGTTGGGCGGAACTCCTACGAGCAGTACTTC
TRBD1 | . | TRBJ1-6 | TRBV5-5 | CASSLDRGLWPSPLHF | TGTGCCAGCAGCTTGGACAGGGGGCTTTGGCCTTCACCCCTCCACTTT
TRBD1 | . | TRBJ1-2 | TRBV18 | CASSPRQGESYTF | TGTGCCAGCTCACCACGACAGGGTGAAAGCTACACCTTC
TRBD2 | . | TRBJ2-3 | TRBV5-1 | CASSFSSGGDTQYF | TGCGCCAGCAGCTTCAGCAGCGGGGGGGATACGCAGTATTTT
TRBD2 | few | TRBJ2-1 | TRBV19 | CASKERSGGAGYNEQFF | TGTGCCAGTAAAGAGCGCAGCGGGGGGGCGGGTTACAATGAGCAGTTCTTC
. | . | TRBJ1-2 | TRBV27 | CASSFGGAGYGYTF | TGTGCCAGCAGTTTCGGGGGGGCGGGCTATGGCTACACCTTC
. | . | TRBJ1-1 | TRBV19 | CASSIEQVGTEAFF | TGTGCCAGTAGTATAGAACAGGTCGGAACTGAAGCTTTCTTT
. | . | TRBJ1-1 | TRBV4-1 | CASSLRTLGSYTEAFF | TGCGCCAGCAGCCTGCGTACGTTGGGCAGTTACACTGAAGCTTTCTTT
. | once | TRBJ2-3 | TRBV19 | CASSIVDSWQYF | TGTGCCAGTAGTATAGTGGACAGTTGGCAGTATTTT
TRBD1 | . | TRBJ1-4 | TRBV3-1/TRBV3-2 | CASSLGTGLNEKLFF | TGTGCCAGCAGCCTTGGGACAGGGCTTAATGAAAAACTGTTTTTT
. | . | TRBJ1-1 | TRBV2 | CASSEPPQAAGNAKAFF | TGTGCCAGCAGCGAGCCCCCCCAAGCGGCGGGTAATGCGAAAGCTTTCTTT